The T cell receptor beta chain described here comes from a study of control samples from healthy donors and cancer patients. Trimming left V 3 bases short and J 3 bases short, with 7 bases between. This CDR3 has 12 residues. Germline V gene lookup returns CDR1 SGHDT and CDR2 YYEEEE. The method was immunoSEQ multiplex PCR; TCRdb's version includes in-frame clones alone and lacks a portion of them. Altogether some 120,000 clones are present, 70% to 90% being singletons, with the ten largest covering more than 2.5%. The sample taken for sequencing was blood. The V and J genes are TRBV5-6 and TRBJ2-7; perhaps TRBD2 as D (5 bases). The sequence was obtained from a man aged 45 to 65 in good health. The CDR3 DNA follows: TGTGCCAGCAGCTCGAGCGGCTACGAGCAGTACTTC. Translating gives CASSSSGYEQYF. The whole variable domain, filled in from reference TRBV5-6 and TRBJ2-7, reads DAGVTQSPTHLIKTRGQQVTLRCSPKSGHDTVSWYQQALGQGPQFIFQYYEEEERQRGNFPDRFSGHQFPNYSSELNVNALLLGDSALYLCASSSSGYEQYFGPGTRLTVT.